The 4 T cell receptor beta chains below all came from one sample that was sequenced in a study of blood T cells in healthy people across ages. Alongside a J-beta primer mix, a sample-barcoded 5' primer served in a second PCR lasting about 7 to 11 cycles. MiXCR, applied by TCRdb to the 5' RACE reads, yields one record per CDR3 protein. The sample has 1.5 million to 2 million distinct CDR3 sequences, approximately 50% seen once; the top ten hold approximately 2.1%. Sequencing was performed on blood. All receptors come from a woman aged 35 to 49 in good health.

This clonotype was counted only a few times. CDR3 residues: CASSWTFYGYTF. The CDR3 DNA is TGTGCCAGCAGTTGGACCTTCTATGGCTACACCTTC. This sequence joins TRBV7-2 and TRBJ1-2, with D unclear. Germline V gene sequence: CDR1 SGHTA, CDR2 FQGNSA. CDR3 length: 12 residues. V lost 6 bases and J lost 4, with 9 bases in between.

CDR3 bases: TGTGCCATCGGTCCGGGAGGGGGGTACGAGCAGTACTTC. Translation: CAIGPGGGYEQYF. The rearrangement joins TRBV10-3 to TRBJ2-7; 8 nucleotides align to TRBD2. CDR3 length: 13 residues. Germline CDR1 and CDR2: ENHRY and SYGVKD. V shed 8 bases, J shed 4 bases, and the junction held 7 bases outside the gene matches.

The rearrangement links TRBV6-5 to TRBJ2-1; TRBD1 is a possible D gene (5 bases). The CDR3 covers 13 residues. Germline values: CDR1 MNHEY, CDR2 SVGAGI. The V end lost 10 bases, the J end lost 5 bases, and 15 bases lay between the germline ends. The CDR3 reads CATKKGVDNEQFF. CDR3 nucleotide sequence: TGTGCCACCAAAAAAGGGGTGGACAATGAGCAGTTCTTC.

J is TRBJ2-2 and V is TRBV7-9, with 7 nucleotides matching TRBD1. Germline V lookup: CDR1 SEHNR, CDR2 FQNEAQ (reference sequence). J was trimmed by 0 bases and V by 4 bases; bases with no gene match: 5. The CDR3 sequence is 16 residues long. The CDR3 DNA reads TGTGCCAGCAGCTGGCTGCAGGGGGCGAACACCGGGGAGCTGTTTTTT. It codes for CASSWLQGANTGELFF. The entire variable domain, with the rest obtained from reference TRBV7-9 and TRBJ2-2, is as follows: DTGVSQNPRHKITKRGQNVTFRCDPISEHNRLYWYRQTLGQGPEFLTYFQNEAQLEKSRLLSDRFSAERPKGSFSTLEIQRTEQGDSAMYLCASSWLQGANTGELFFGEGSRLTVL.